This T cell receptor beta chain comes out of a study of identical twins. TCRdb re-called the 5' RACE reads through MiXCR, storing one row per CDR3 protein. Of hundreds of thousands of distinct CDR3 sequences in the sample, more than 6.5% were seen once. Trimming at V came to 5 bases and at J to 8 bases, leaving 11 bases not matched to a gene. The germline CDR1 and CDR2 sequences are GTSNPN and SVGIG (reference sequence). The CDR3 totals 15 residues. This same sample was also taken into another study, of yellow fever vaccine responses in identical twins.

The sequence was collected from a woman younger than 35 in good health. This rearrangement joins TRBV30 to TRBJ2-3, with TRBD2 matching over 12 bases. The specimen was memory (CD45RO+) T cells sorted from blood. CDR3 region: CAWGAGLAGGGTQYF. CDR3 nucleotide sequence: TGTGCCTGGGGAGCTGGGCTAGCGGGAGGGGGTACGCAGTATTTT.